Listed below are T cell receptor beta chains from one sample, sequenced in a study of T cells in Graves' hyperthyroidism and ophthalmopathy. TCRdb analysed the multiplex PCR reads with MiXCR anew, one entry per CDR3 protein. Seen here are roughly 500,000 distinct CDR3 sequences, 11% to 15% observed once, and the top ten hold 5.5% to 7.5%. Sequencing was done on a sample of blood. These TCRs come from a woman in her thirties with Graves' hyperthyroidism that later progressed to Graves' ophthalmopathy. CDR3s include the opening cysteine and the closing phenylalanine or tryptophan. The D gene is left open where the match is weak. Size is omitted from some rows. Given values are once, few, many or a class for expanded clones.

d_call j_call v_call clone_size cdr3_nt cdr3_aa
- TRBJ2-3 TRBV4-1 - TGCGCCAGCAGCCAAGTGCTAGCAACAGATACGCAGTATTTT CASSQVLATDTQYF
- TRBJ1-3 TRBV12-3/TRBV12-4 many TGTGCCAGCAGTTTAGACAGGGCCTCTGGAAACACCATATATTTT CASSLDRASGNTIYF
- TRBJ2-1 TRBV9 many TGTGCCAGCAGCGTAGGCTCCACCTCCCTTTCGGGGCAGTTCTTC CASSVGSTSLSGQFF
- TRBJ2-1 TRBV5-1 many TGCGCCAGCAGCTTTGACGTTTACAATGAGCAGTTCTTC CASSFDVYNEQFF
TRBD2 TRBJ2-1 TRBV27 - TGTGCCAGCAGTTTAGTCGCTAGCGGGGGAGGCAATGGGCAGTTCTTC CASSLVASGGGNGQFF
TRBD1 TRBJ1-5 TRBV18 - TGTGCCTACTCACCACAGGTCCAGGGGGGGTCGGGTCAGCCCCAGCATTTT CAYSPQVQGGSGQPQHF
- TRBJ2-1 TRBV2 many TGTGCCAGCAATGGGGACAACTCCTACAATGAGCAGTTCTTC CASNGDNSYNEQFF
TRBD1 TRBJ1-5 TRBV20-1 many TGCAGTGCTCACGCGGGACAGGTCAATCAGCCCCAGCATTTT CSAHAGQVNQPQHF
- TRBJ2-7 TRBV6-1 few TGTGCCAGCAGTGAAGTGAGGCGAGAGGGGGAGCAGTACTTC CASSEVRREGEQYF
- TRBJ2-7 TRBV29-1 many TGCAGCGTTGAATTTGGGACCCCAACCTACGAGCAGTACTTC CSVEFGTPTYEQYF
TRBD2 TRBJ2-3 TRBV20-1 many TGCAGTGCTAGCCCGACTAGCGGGAGGACCACAGATACGCAGTATTTT CSASPTSGRTTDTQYF
- TRBJ2-3 TRBV27 - TGTGCCAGCAGTGAAGCGGGGTCAGGGGGCACAGATACGCAGTATTTT CASSEAGSGGTDTQYF
- TRBJ2-7 TRBV7-2 - TGTGCCAGCAGCTTAGCGGTTGACTCCTACGAGCAGTACTTC CASSLAVDSYEQYF
- TRBJ1-2 TRBV3-1 many TGTGCCAGCAGCCAAGAAGGGGCAGGCCTAACTAACTATGGCTACACCTTC CASSQEGAGLTNYGYTF
TRBD1 TRBJ2-7 TRBV6-1 few TGTGCCAGCAGTGCTGGGGACAGGGCGTTTCACGAGCAGTACTTC CASSAGDRAFHEQYF
- TRBJ1-2 TRBV12-3/TRBV12-4 many TGTGCCAGCAGTTTGCGCAGGGGTGACTATGGCTACACCTTC CASSLRRGDYGYTF
- TRBJ1-2 TRBV27 many TGTGCCAGCACCCCCCACGGGGGATTTGATGGCTACACCTTC CASTPHGGFDGYTF
- TRBJ1-1 TRBV7-9 - TGTGCCAGCAGCCGTGGACAGTTTCTAATTTGGAACACTGAAGCTTTCTTT CASSRGQFLIWNTEAFF
- TRBJ2-7 TRBV3-1 few TGTGCCAGCAGCCGAAATGCAGGCGCCTACGAGCAGTACTTC CASSRNAGAYEQYF
- TRBJ1-2 TRBV20-1 - TGCAGTGCCGACGCCCCGGGGGCTGTTGATGGCTACACCTTC CSADAPGAVDGYTF
- TRBJ1-1 TRBV11-2 many TGTGCCAGCAGCTTTCAGGCCCTGAACACTGAAGCTTTCTTT CASSFQALNTEAFF
TRBD2 TRBJ2-1 TRBV4-1 many TGCGCCAGCAGCCACGCAGCGGGAGGGCCGCCTGAGCAGTTCTTC CASSHAAGGPPEQFF
TRBD1 TRBJ2-1 TRBV6-6 many TGTGCCAGCAGTTCCGGACAGGGGGCAAATGAGCAGTTCTTC CASSSGQGANEQFF
- TRBJ2-1 TRBV24-1 many TGTGCCACCAGCTCCGTCTTCGACAGCTACAATGAGCAGTTCTTC CATSSVFDSYNEQFF
- TRBJ1-3 TRBV25-1 - TGTGCCAGCAGAGCCCCGGGGGCTTCTGGAAACACCATATATTTT CASRAPGASGNTIYF
TRBD1 TRBJ1-2 TRBV14 - TGTGCCTGCAGCCCCTTTACAGGGGGGTATGGCTACACCTTC CACSPFTGGYGYTF
- TRBJ2-7 TRBV28 many TGTGCCAGCAGTTACCGGACGCGGGTCCTCGAGCAGTACTTC CASSYRTRVLEQYF
TRBD2 TRBJ2-3 TRBV3-1 many TGTGCCAGCAGCCCGCTAGCGGGAGCTTCAGATACGCAGTATTTT CASSPLAGASDTQYF
- TRBJ1-1 TRBV18 many TGTGCCAGCTCACCGCAAACTGCTAACACTGAAGCTTTCTTT CASSPQTANTEAFF
TRBD2 TRBJ2-2 TRBV5-1 many TGCGCCAGCAGCTCCTTAGCGGGAGGGGACACCGGGGAGCTGTTTTTT CASSSLAGGDTGELFF
- TRBJ2-5 TRBV18 many TGTGCCAGCTCACCACCGGGGGAAGAGACCCAGTACTTC CASSPPGEETQYF
- TRBJ1-2 TRBV29-1 many TGCAGCGTTCACAGCGCATTCTATGGCTACACCTTC CSVHSAFYGYTF
- TRBJ2-7 TRBV2 many TGTGCCAGCAGAGGTGGCGGCTACGAGCAGTACTTC CASRGGGYEQYF
TRBD1 TRBJ1-5 TRBV6-5 - TGTGCCAGCAGTTACTCTCCGGACAGGTATCAGCCCCAGCATTTT CASSYSPDRYQPQHF
- TRBJ2-7 TRBV6-1 many TGTGCCAGCAGCCCCGGGACGGTTTTCTACGAGCAGTACTTC CASSPGTVFYEQYF
TRBD1 TRBJ1-1 TRBV18 few TGTGCCAGCTCACCACCGGGGGGACAGGGTAGGGCTTTCTTT CASSPPGGQGRAFF
TRBD2 TRBJ2-1 TRBV5-6 many TGTGCCAGCAGCGTTCCGGGACTAGCGGGATACAATGAGCAGTTCTTC CASSVPGLAGYNEQFF
- TRBJ1-5 TRBV6-2/TRBV6-3 - TGTGCCAGCAGGGGGGGGGGACCTGCTTCTAATCAGCCCCAGCATTTT CASRGGGPASNQPQHF
TRBD2 TRBJ2-5 TRBV7-2 - TGTGCCAGCAGCCAATACATAGCGGGAGGTGAGACCCAGTACTTC CASSQYIAGGETQYF
- TRBJ1-6 TRBV9 few TGTGCCAGCGGTACCGAGGCAGGAGCGCCCCTCCACTTT CASGTEAGAPLHF
- TRBJ2-7 TRBV18 - TGTGCCAGCTCACCAGGCAGGTTAAACTACGGGGAGCAGTACTTC CASSPGRLNYGEQYF
TRBD1 TRBJ2-5 TRBV12-3/TRBV12-4 many TGTGCCAGCAGTGCCCTTGACAGGGGGCGCGAACGGGATCGCCCCGCCCAGGAGACCCAGTACTTC CASSALDRGRERDRPAQETQYF
TRBD1 TRBJ1-4 TRBV20-1 - TGCAGTGCTAGTCAGACAGGGGGCCATGAAAAACTGTTTTTT CSASQTGGHEKLFF
- TRBJ2-3 TRBV19 many TGTGCCAGTAGTACCCAGGGCGGCTCTAGCACAGATACGCAGTATTTT CASSTQGGSSTDTQYF
- TRBJ2-2 TRBV6-1 - TGTGCCAGCAGTACGACAGGGAGGTCCGGGGAGCTGTTTTTT CASSTTGRSGELFF
TRBD2 TRBJ2-2 TRBV15 many TGTGCCACCAGCAGTGCACCGGGACTAGGAGTCACCGGGGAGCTGTTTTTT CATSSAPGLGVTGELFF
- TRBJ2-7 TRBV19 - TGTGCCAGTAGTATATCCGGAGGTAGCGAGCAGTACTTC CASSISGGSEQYF
TRBD2 TRBJ2-1 TRBV5-1 - TGCGCCAGCTCGGCCGATAGCGGGGACCTGGAGCAGTTCTTC CASSADSGDLEQFF
- TRBJ2-2 TRBV11-2 many TGTGCCAGCAGGTTGGGAGCAACGAACACCGGGGAGCTGTTTTTT CASRLGATNTGELFF
- TRBJ2-7 TRBV6-1 many TGTGCCAGCAGCCTCCTCGGGGACTCCTACGAGCAGTACTTC CASSLLGDSYEQYF
TRBD1 TRBJ2-7 TRBV29-1 many TGCAGCGTTGGCCGGGACAGGAGCTCCTACGAGCAGTACTTC CSVGRDRSSYEQYF
TRBD1 TRBJ1-1 TRBV30 many TGTGCCTGGAAGGTACAGGGGGCTCCTGAAGCTTTCTTT CAWKVQGAPEAFF
- TRBJ2-1 TRBV7-9 - TGTGCCAGCAGCTTACTATTCTACAATGAGCAGTTCTTC CASSLLFYNEQFF
TRBD1 TRBJ2-7 TRBV6-1 few TGTGCCAGCAGTGGGGGACAGGGGGCGTACTACGAGCAGTACTTC CASSGGQGAYYEQYF
TRBD1 TRBJ2-3 TRBV7-3 - TGTGCCAGCAGTGAGGGACAGGAGAATACGCAGTATTTT CASSEGQENTQYF
- TRBJ1-1 TRBV11-3 many TGTGCCAGCAGCTTTAAAAGGAACACTGAAGCTTTCTTT CASSFKRNTEAFF
TRBD2 TRBJ2-6 TRBV29-1 many TGCAGCGTTGGAAATAGCGGGAGAAGGCTCGGGGCCAACGTCCTGACTTTC CSVGNSGRRLGANVLTF
- TRBJ2-5 TRBV19 many TGTGCCAGTAGTACCAACATCGGGCGGCAAGAGACCCAGTACTTC CASSTNIGRQETQYF
- TRBJ1-2 TRBV30 - TGCGCCTGGAGTCGTGAGCGGGGCGTGGGCTATGGCTACACCTTC CAWSRERGVGYGYTF